Sequencing of this T cell receptor (beta chain) was carried out in a study of cytomegalovirus exposure and HLA in healthy donors. Study-level points and caveats: Donors were assumed by presence/absence analyses to have roughly uniform sequencing depth.

Comments on this clone: Its target is unknown.

V lost 0 bases to trimming and J lost 7 bases; unmatched junction nucleotides: 4. Per the germline V gene, CDR1 is SGHRS and CDR2 is YFSETQ. CDR3 size: 16 residues. The PCR employed 60 Vbeta primers together with 13 Jbeta primers. TCRdb keeps only in-frame clones here, not all; method: immunoSEQ multiplex PCR. Its listing shows 53,000 or so clones. V usage is TRBV5-1 and J usage is TRBJ2-1; 13 bases map to TRBD2. This TCR derives from a man aged 18 to 35 in good health and CMV-seropositive. What was sequenced was PBMCs. CDR3 bases: TGCGCCAGCAGCTTGGAGACTAGCGGGAGGACAAATGAGCAGTTCTTC. The encoded protein is CASSLETSGRTNEQFF.